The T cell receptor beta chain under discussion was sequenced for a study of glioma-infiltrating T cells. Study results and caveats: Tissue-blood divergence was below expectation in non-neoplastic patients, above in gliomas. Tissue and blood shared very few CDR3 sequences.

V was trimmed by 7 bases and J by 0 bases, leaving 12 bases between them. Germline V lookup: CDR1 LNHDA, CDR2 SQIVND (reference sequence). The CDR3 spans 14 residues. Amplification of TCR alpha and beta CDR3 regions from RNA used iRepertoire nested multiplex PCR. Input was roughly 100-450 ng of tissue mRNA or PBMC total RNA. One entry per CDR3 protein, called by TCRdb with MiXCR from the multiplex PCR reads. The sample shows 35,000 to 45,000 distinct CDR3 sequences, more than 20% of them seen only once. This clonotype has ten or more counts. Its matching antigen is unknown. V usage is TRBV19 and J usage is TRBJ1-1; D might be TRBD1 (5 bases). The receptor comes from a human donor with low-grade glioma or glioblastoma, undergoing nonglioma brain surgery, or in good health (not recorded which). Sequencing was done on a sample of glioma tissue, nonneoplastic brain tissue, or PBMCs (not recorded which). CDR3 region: CASIGLGVNTEAFF. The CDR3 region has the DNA TGTGCCAGTATAGGTCTGGGGGTGAACACTGAAGCTTTCTTT.